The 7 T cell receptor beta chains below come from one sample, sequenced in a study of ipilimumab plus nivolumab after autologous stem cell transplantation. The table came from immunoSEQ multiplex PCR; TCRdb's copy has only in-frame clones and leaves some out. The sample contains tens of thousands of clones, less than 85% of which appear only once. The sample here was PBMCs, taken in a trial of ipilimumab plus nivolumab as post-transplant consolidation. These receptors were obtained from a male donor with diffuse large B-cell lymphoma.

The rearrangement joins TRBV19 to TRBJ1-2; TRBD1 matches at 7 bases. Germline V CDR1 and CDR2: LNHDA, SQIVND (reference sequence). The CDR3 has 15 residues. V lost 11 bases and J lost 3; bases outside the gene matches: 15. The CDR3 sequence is CASAKTGPSYYGYTF. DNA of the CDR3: TGTGCCTCAGCGAAGACAGGGCCCTCCTACTATGGCTACACCTTC. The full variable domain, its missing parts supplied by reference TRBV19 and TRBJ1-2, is DGGITQSPKYLFRKEGQNVTLSCEQNLNHDAMYWYRQDPGQGLRLIYYSQIVNDFQKGDIAEGYSVSREKKESFPLTVTSAQKNPTAFYLCASAKTGPSYYGYTFGSGTRLTVV.

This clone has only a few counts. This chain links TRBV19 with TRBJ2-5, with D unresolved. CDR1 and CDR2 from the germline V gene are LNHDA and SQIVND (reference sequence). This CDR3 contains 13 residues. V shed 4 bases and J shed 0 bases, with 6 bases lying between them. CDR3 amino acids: CASSRAYQETQYF. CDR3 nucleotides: TGTGCCAGTAGTAGAGCGTACCAAGAGACCCAGTACTTC. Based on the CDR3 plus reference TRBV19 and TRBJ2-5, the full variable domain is DGGITQSPKYLFRKEGQNVTLSCEQNLNHDAMYWYRQDPGQGLRLIYYSQIVNDFQKGDIAEGYSVSREKKESFPLTVTSAQKNPTAFYLCASSRAYQETQYFGPGTRLLVL.

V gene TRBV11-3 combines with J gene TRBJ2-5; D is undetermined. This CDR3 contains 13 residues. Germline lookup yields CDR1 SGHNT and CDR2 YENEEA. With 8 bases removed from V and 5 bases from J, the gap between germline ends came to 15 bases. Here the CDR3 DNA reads TGTGCCAGCTCCAAGGAAGAGGCCGAGACCCAGTACTTC. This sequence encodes CASSKEEAETQYF.

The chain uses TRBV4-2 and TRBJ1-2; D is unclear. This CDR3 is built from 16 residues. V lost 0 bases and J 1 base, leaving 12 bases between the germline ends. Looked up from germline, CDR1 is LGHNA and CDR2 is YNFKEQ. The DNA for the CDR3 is TGTGCCAGCAGCCAAGAAAAGGTTCCTGGTAACTATGGCTACACCTTC. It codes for CASSQEKVPGNYGYTF.

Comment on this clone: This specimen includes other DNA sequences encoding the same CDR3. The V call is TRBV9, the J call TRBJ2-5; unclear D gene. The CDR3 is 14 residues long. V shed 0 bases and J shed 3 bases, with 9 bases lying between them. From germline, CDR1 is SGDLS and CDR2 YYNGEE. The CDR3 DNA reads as TGTGCCAGCAGCGTAGACTTACGGGAAGAGACCCAGTACTTC. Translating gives CASSVDLREETQYF. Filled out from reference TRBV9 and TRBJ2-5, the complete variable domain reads DSGVTQTPKHLITATGQRVTLRCSPRSGDLSVYWYQQSLDQGLQFLIQYYNGEERAKGNILERFSAQQFPDLHSELNLSSLELGDSALYFCASSVDLREETQYFGPGTRLLVL.

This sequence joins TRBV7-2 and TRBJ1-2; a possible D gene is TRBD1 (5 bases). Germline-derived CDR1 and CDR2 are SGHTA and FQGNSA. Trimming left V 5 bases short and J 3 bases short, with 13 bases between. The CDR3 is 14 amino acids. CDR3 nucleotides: TGTGCCAGCAGCCCTTGGGGGGAAGACTATGGCTACACCTTC. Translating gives CASSPWGEDYGYTF.

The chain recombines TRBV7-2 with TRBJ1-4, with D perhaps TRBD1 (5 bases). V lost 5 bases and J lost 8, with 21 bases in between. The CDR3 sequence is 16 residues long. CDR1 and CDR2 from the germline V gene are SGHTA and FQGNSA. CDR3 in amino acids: CASSLSASGGGEKLFF. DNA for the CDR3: TGTGCCAGCAGCCTGTCCGCCAGTGGGGGAGGGGAAAAACTGTTTTTT.